This note documents a single T cell receptor beta chain sequence. Its antigen is currently unknown. This sample stems from a study of OX40 agonist ivuxolimab in advanced cancers. Points from the study as a whole: CD8+ T cells averaged more expanded clones than CD4+.

Systemic immunosuppression or a history of autoimmune disease excluded patients. Blood got drawn at baseline, again on cycle 4 day 1, and then on cycle 7 day 1. Assay used: immunoSEQ multiplex PCR; TCRdb lists only in-frame clones, some missing. The data contain about 83,000 clones, roughly 87% of them singletons. The specimen comprised CD4+ or CD8+ T cells sorted from blood, sampled in a trial of the OX40 agonist ivuxolimab. The TCR comes from an adult with an advanced solid tumor such as melanoma, head and neck, liver or kidney cancer.

DNA for the CDR3: TGTGCCAGTAGTACGACAGGGTTTCAGCCCCAGCATTTT. It translates to CASSTTGFQPQHF. The chain links TRBV19 to TRBJ1-5; 7 nucleotides agree with TRBD1. Germline lookup yields CDR1 LNHDA and CDR2 SQIVND (reference sequence). The CDR3 totals 13 residues. Unmatched junction bases numbered 3, after V lost 4 bases and J lost 6 bases.